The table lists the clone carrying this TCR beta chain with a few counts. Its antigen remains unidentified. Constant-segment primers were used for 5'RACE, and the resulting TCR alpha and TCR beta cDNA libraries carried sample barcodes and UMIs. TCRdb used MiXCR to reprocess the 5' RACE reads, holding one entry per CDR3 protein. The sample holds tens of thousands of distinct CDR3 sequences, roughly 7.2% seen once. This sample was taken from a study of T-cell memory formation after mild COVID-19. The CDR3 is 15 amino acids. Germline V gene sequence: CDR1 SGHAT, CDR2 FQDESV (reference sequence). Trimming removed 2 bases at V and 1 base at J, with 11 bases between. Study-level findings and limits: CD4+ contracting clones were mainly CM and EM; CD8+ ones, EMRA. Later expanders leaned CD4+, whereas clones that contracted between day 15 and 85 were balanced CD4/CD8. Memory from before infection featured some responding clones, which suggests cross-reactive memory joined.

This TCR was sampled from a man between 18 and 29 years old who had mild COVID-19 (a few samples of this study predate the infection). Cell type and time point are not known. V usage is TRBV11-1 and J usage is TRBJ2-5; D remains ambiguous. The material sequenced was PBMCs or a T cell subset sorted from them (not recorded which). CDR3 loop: CASSLQAPIQETQYF. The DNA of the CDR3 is TGTGCCAGCAGCTTACAGGCGCCCATCCAAGAGACCCAGTACTTC. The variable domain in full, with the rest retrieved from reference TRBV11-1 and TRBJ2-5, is EAEVAQSPRYKITEKSQAVAFWCDPISGHATLYWYRQILGQGPELLVQFQDESVVDDSQLPKDRFSAERLKGVDSTLKIQPAELGDSAMYLCASSLQAPIQETQYFGPGTRLLVL.